This entry describes one T cell receptor delta chain. The sample is drawn from a study of gamma-delta T cells after stem cell transplantation. TCRdb fed the RT-PCR reads into CATT to redo clone calling. This table holds more than 1,500 delta-chain clones, 20% to 25% found once. CDR1 is GEAIGNYY and CDR2 is EKD in the germline V gene. This CDR3 contains 17 residues. The V and J ends lost 2 bases and 2 bases respectively, with 20 bases between them. The chain has TRDV2 and TRDJ1; the D is unclear. The source is a human donor. It is not recorded whose cells these are; they may come from a transplant donor. The sample was gamma-delta T cells. As DNA, the CDR3 is TGTGCCTGTGACAGGATCGACGCTACCTTAAAGACCGATAAACTCATCTTT. The encoded protein is CACDRIDATLKTDKLIF.